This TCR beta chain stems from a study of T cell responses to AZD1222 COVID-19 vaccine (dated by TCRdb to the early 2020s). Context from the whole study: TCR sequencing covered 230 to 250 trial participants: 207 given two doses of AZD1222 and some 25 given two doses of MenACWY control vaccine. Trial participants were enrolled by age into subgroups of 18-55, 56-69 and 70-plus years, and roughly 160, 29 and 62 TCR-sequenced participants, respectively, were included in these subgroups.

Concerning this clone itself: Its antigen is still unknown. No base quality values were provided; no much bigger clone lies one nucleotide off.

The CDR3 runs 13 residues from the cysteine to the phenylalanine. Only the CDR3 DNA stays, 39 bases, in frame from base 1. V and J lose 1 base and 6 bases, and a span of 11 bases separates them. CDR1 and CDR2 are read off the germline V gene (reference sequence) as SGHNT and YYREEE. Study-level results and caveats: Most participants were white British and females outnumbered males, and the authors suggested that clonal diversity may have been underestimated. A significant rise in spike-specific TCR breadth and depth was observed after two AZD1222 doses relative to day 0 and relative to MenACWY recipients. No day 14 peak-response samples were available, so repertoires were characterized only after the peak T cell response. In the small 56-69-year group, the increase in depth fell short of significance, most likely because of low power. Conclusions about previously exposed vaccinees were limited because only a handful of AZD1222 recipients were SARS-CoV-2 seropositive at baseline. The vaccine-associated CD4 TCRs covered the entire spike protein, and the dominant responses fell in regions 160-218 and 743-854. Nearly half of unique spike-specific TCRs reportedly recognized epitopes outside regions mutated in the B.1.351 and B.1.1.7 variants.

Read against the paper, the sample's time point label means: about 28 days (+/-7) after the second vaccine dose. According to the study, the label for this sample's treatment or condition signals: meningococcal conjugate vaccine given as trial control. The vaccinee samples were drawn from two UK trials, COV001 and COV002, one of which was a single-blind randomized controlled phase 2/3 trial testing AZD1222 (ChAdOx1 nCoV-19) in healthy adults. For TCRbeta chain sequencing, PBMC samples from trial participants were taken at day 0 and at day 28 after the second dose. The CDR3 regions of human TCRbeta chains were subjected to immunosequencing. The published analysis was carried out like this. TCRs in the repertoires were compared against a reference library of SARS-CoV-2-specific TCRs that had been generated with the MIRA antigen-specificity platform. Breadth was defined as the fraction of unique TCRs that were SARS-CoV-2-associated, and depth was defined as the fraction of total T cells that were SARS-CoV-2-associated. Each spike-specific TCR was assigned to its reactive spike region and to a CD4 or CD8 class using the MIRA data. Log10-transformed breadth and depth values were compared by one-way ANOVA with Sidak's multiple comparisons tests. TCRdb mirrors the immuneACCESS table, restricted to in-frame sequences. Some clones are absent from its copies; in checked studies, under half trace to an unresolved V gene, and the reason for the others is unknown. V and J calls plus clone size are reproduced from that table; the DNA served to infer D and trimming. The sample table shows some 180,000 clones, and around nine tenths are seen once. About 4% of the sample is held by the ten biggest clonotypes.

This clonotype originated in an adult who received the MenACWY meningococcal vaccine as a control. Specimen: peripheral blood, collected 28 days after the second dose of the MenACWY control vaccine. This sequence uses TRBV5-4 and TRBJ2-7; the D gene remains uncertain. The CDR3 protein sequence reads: CASSLSRPGEQYF. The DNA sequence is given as TGTGCCAGCAGCTTGAGCAGGCCAGGCGAGCAGTACTTC.